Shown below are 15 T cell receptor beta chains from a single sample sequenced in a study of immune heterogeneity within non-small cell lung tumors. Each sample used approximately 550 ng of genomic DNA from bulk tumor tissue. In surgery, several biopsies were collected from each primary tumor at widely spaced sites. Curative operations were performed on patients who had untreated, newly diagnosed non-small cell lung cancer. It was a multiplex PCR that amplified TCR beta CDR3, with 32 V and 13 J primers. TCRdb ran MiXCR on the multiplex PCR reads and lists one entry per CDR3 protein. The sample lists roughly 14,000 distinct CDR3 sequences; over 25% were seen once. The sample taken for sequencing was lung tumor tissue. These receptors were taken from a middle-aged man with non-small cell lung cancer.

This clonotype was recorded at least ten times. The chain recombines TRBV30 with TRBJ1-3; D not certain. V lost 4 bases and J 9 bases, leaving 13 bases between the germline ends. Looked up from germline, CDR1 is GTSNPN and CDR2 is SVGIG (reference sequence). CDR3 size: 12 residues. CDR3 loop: CAWTKAWGTIYF. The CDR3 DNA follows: TGTGCCTGGACCAAGGCCTGGGGCACCATATATTTT.

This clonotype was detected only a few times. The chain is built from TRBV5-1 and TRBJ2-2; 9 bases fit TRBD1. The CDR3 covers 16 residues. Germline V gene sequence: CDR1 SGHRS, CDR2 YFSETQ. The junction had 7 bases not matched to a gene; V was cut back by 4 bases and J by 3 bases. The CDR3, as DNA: TGCGCCAGCAGCCCCGAGAGGACAGGGGACACCGGGGAGCTGTTTTTT. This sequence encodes CASSPERTGDTGELFF.

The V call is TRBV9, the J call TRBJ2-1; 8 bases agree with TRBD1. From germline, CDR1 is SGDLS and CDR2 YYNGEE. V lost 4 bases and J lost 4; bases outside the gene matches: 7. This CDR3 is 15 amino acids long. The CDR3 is CASSPFGQGYNEQFF. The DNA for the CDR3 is TGTGCCAGCAGCCCCTTCGGACAGGGTTACAATGAGCAGTTCTTC.

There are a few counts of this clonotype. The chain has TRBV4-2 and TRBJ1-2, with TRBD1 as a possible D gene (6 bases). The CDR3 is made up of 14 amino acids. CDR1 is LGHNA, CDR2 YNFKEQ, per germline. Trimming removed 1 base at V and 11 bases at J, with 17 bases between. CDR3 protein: CASSQGGQSLRYTF. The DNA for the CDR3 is TGTGCCAGCAGCCAAGGAGGACAGTCCCTTCGGTACACCTTC.

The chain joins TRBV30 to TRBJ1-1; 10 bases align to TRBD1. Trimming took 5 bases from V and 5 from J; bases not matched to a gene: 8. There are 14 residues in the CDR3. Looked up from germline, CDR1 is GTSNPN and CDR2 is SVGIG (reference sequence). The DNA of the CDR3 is TGTGCCTGGTGTACCGGACAGGGGGGGACTGAAGCTTTCTTT. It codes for CAWCTGQGGTEAFF.

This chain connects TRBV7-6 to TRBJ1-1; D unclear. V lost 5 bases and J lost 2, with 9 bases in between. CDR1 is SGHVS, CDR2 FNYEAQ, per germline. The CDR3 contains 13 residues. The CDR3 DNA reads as TGTGCCAGCAGCAGAGTGATTAACACTGAAGCTTTCTTT. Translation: CASSRVINTEAFF.

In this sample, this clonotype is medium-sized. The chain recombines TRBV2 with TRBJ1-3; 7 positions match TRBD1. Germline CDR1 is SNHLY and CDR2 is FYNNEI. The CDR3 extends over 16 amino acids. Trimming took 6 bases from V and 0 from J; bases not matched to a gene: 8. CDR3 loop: CASRAGGSGSGNTIYF. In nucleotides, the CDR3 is TGTGCCAGCAGGGCAGGGGGTTCGGGCTCTGGAAACACCATATATTTT.

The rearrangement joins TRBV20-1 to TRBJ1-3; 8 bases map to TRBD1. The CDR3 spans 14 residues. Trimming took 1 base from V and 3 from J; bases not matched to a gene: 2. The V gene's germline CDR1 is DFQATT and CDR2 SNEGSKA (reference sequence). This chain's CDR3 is CSARVGTGGNTIYF. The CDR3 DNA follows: TGCAGTGCTAGAGTGGGGACAGGTGGAAACACCATATATTTT.

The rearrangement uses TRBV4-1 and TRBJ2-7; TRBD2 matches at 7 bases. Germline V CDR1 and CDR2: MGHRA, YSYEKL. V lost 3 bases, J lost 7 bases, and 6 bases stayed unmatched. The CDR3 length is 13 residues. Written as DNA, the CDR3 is TGCGCCAGCAGCCAGGCTCCGGGGGGTGAGCAGTACTTC. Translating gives CASSQAPGGEQYF.

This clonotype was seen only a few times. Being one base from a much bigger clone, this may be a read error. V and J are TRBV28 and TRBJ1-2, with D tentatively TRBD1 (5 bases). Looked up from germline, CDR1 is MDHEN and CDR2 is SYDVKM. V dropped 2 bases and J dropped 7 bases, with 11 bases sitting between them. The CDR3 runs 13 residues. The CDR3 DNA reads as TGTGCCAGCAGTTTAGCAGGGTTCGCTGGCTACACCTTC. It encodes CASSLAGFAGYTF.

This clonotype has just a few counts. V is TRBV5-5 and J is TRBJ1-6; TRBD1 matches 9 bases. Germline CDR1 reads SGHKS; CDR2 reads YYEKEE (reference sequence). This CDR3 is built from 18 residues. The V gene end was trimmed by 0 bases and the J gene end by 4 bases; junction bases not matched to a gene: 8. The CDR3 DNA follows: TGTGCCAGCAGCTTGGATGATTTTGGGACAGGGTATAATTCACCCCTCCACTTT. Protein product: CASSLDDFGTGYNSPLHF.

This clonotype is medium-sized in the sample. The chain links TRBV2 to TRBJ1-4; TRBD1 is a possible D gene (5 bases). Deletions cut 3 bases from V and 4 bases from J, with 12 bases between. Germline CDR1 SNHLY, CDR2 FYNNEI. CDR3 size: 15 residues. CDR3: CASSDLGTGNEKLFF. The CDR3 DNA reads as TGTGCCAGCAGTGATTTAGGGACGGGTAATGAAAAACTGTTTTTT.

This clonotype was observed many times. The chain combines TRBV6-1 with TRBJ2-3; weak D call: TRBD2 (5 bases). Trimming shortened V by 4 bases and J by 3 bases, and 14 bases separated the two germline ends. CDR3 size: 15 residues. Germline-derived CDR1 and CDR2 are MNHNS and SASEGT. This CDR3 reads CASSGRGKWTDTQYF. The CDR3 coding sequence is TGTGCCAGCAGTGGTCGGGGTAAATGGACAGATACGCAGTATTTT.

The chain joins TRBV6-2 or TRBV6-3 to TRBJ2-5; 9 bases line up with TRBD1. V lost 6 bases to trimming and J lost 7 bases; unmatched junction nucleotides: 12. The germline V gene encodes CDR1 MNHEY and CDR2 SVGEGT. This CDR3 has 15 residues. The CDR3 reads CASRGTGTRSGTQYF. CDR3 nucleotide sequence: TGTGCCAGCAGAGGGACAGGGACCCGTTCTGGGACCCAGTACTTC.

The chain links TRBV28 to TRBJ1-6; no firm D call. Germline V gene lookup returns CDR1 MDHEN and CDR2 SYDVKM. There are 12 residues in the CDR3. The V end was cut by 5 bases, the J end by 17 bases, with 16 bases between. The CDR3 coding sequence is TGTGCCAGCAGTCTCGGGAATTCTCCCGTCCACTTT. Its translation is CASSLGNSPVHF.